Below are 13 T cell receptor beta chains sequenced from a single sample in a study of blood T cell repertoires in COVID-19. TCRdb's copy holds only in-frame clones and misses some; the assay was immunoSEQ multiplex PCR. The sample lists roughly 130,000 clones, around 90% occurring once. What was sequenced was peripheral blood. The receptors come from a man in his 60s with active or convalescent COVID-19.

The chain employs TRBV6-5 and TRBJ2-3, with D maybe TRBD2 (6 bases). The germline CDR1 and CDR2 sequences are MNHEY and SVGAGI. This CDR3 contains 15 residues. Trimming shortened V by 0 bases and J by 5 bases, and 12 bases separated the two germline ends. The DNA for the CDR3 is TGTGCCAGCAGTTACTCGACTAGGAATCGAGATACGCAGTATTTT. Encoded protein: CASSYSTRNRDTQYF.

The chain is built from TRBV10-1 and TRBJ2-1; a weak D match, TRBD2 (6 bases). Trimming left V 2 bases short and J 5 bases short, with 10 bases between. The germline gives CDR1 WNHNN, CDR2 SYGVQD (reference sequence). CDR3 length equals 14 residues. CDR3 amino acids: CASSELAWNNEQFF. The CDR3 DNA reads TGCGCCAGCAGTGAGCTAGCGTGGAACAATGAGCAGTTCTTC.

V usage is TRBV6-2 or TRBV6-3 and J usage is TRBJ2-7; maybe TRBD2 (5 bases). V lost 5 bases and J lost 4, with 12 bases in between. The germline V gene has CDR1 MNHEY and CDR2 SVGEGT. The CDR3 sequence is 13 residues long. This CDR3 reads CASSQGLGYEQYF. The CDR3 DNA reads TGTGCCAGCAGTCAAGGACTTGGGTACGAGCAGTACTTC.

V gene TRBV5-4 combines with J gene TRBJ2-7, with TRBD1 matching over 7 bases. Germline V gene data show CDR1 as SGHNT and CDR2 as YYREEE (reference sequence). Losses at the gene ends were 5 bases for V and 2 bases for J; bases not matched to a gene: 7. CDR3 length: 14 amino acids. CDR3 loop: CASRRQGSAYEQYF. CDR3 sequence (DNA): TGTGCCAGCAGGAGACAGGGTAGCGCCTACGAGCAGTACTTC. Full variable domain (rest looked up from reference TRBV5-4 and TRBJ2-7): ETGVTQSPTHLIKTRGQQVTLRCSSQSGHNTVSWYQQALGQGPQFIFQYYREEENGRGNFPPRFSGLQFPNYSSELNVNALELDDSALYLCASRRQGSAYEQYFGPGTRLTVT.

The chain couples TRBV2 to TRBJ1-2; TRBD1 agrees at 9 bases. This CDR3 has 13 amino acids. Germline V CDR1 and CDR2: SNHLY, FYNNEI. After removal of 7 bases from V and 4 bases from J, the junction contained 4 bases not matched to a gene. CDR3 in DNA: TGTGCCAGCACCGGGACAGGGATCTATGGCTACACCTTC. It yields the protein CASTGTGIYGYTF. Full variable domain (missing parts from reference TRBV2 and TRBJ1-2): EPEVTQTPSHQVTQMGQEVILRCVPISNHLYFYWYRQILGQKVEFLVSFYNNEISEKSEIFDDQFSVERPDGSNFTLKIRSTKLEDSAMYFCASTGTGIYGYTFGSGTRLTVV.

The rearrangement joins TRBV18 to TRBJ2-3, with 7 bases lining up with TRBD2. This CDR3 has 15 residues. The V and J ends lost 2 bases and 5 bases, in that order; junction bases with no gene match: 7. Germline CDR1 and CDR2: KGHSH and LQKENI. CDR3 coding DNA: TGTGCCAGCTCACCAGGAGGGAGGGCCATAGATACGCAGTATTTT. Protein product: CASSPGGRAIDTQYF.

The chain couples TRBV4-1 to TRBJ2-5; 7 bases fit TRBD1. Germline CDR1 is MGHRA and CDR2 is YSYEKL. CDR3 length: 15 amino acids. Trimming cost V 1 base and J 4 bases; bases outside gene matches: 6. The CDR3 here is CASSQGDRTPETQYF. The CDR3 nucleotides are TGCGCCAGCAGCCAAGGGGACAGAACGCCAGAGACCCAGTACTTC.

The rearrangement links TRBV28 to TRBJ1-4, with D possibly matching TRBD1 (5 bases). V was shortened by 5 bases and J by 10 bases, with 20 bases between the two germline ends. Looked up from germline, CDR1 is MDHEN and CDR2 is SYDVKM. The CDR3 sequence is 15 residues long. In nucleotides, the CDR3 is TGTGCCAGCAGTGATCCTCCGGTTCGGGGGGGAAAACTGTTTTTT. Translated, it gives CASSDPPVRGGKLFF.

This clone was counted a single time. The CDR3 region has the DNA TGTGCCAGCAGCTTATTGAGTATATACACTGAAGCTTTCTTT. It is translated as CASSLLSIYTEAFF. The chain is built from TRBV7-2 and TRBJ1-1; no firm D call. V was shortened by 2 bases and J by 3 bases, with 10 bases between the two germline ends. There are 14 residues in the CDR3. CDR1 and CDR2 (germline): SGHTA, FQGNSA.

V gene TRBV2 combines with J gene TRBJ1-4; tentatively, D is TRBD1 (5 bases). Looked up from germline, CDR1 is SNHLY and CDR2 is FYNNEI. The CDR3 is 16 amino acids. V was shortened by 4 bases and J by 8 bases, with 20 bases between the two germline ends. The CDR3 nucleotides read TGTGCCAGCAGTGGTCTGTGGGCAGGGTCAAAAGAAAAACTGTTTTTT. This sequence encodes CASSGLWAGSKEKLFF. Full variable domain (rest looked up from reference TRBV2 and TRBJ1-4): EPEVTQTPSHQVTQMGQEVILRCVPISNHLYFYWYRQILGQKVEFLVSFYNNEISEKSEIFDDQFSVERPDGSNFTLKIRSTKLEDSAMYFCASSGLWAGSKEKLFFGSGTQLSVL.

J is TRBJ2-5 and V is TRBV24-1; 7 bases map to TRBD1. Trimming at V came to 4 bases and at J to 2 bases, leaving 6 bases not matched to a gene. Per germline, CDR1 KGHDR and CDR2 SFDVKD. The CDR3 is made up of 15 amino acids. CDR3 coding DNA: TGTGCCACCAGTGAGTTTGGGACAGTTCAAGAGACCCAGTACTTC. Encoded protein: CATSEFGTVQETQYF.

V and J are TRBV19 and TRBJ2-1, with TRBD2 matching over 7 bases. Trimming at V came to 7 bases and at J to 3 bases, leaving 9 bases not matched to a gene. CDR1 LNHDA and CDR2 SQIVND come from the germline V gene (reference sequence). The CDR3 is 15 residues long. Written as DNA, the CDR3 is TGTGCCAGTAATACTGTAGCGGGCCACTACAATGAGCAGTTCTTC. Its protein product is CASNTVAGHYNEQFF.

This chain uses TRBV10-2 with TRBJ2-1, with TRBD2 matching 7 bases. Trimming cost V 7 bases and J 2 bases; bases outside gene matches: 11. CDR3 length: 16 amino acids. Germline loops: CDR1 WSHSY, CDR2 SAAADI. This chain's CDR3 is CASKGIAGTTYNEQFF. The CDR3 coding sequence is TGCGCCAGCAAGGGGATAGCGGGCACTACCTACAATGAGCAGTTCTTC.